These 14 T cell receptor beta chains came from one sample sequenced in a study of cytomegalovirus exposure and HLA in healthy donors. Some clones are missing from TCRdb's copy, which holds only in-frame ones; the method was immunoSEQ multiplex PCR. The data show about 50,000 clones, around 93% seen once. The sequenced sample consisted of PBMCs. The receptors were sampled from a young woman in good health and CMV-seropositive.

The chain recombines TRBV27 with TRBJ1-2, with 8 bases aligning to TRBD1. Germline V gene lookup returns CDR1 MNHEY and CDR2 SMNVEV (reference sequence). This CDR3 contains 15 residues. The junction had 7 bases not matched to a gene; V was cut back by 5 bases and J by 2 bases. CDR3 region: CASSRRDRSNYGYTF. CDR3 in DNA: TGTGCCAGCAGTAGAAGGGACAGGTCCAACTATGGCTACACCTTC.

The V call is TRBV29-1, the J call TRBJ1-2, with 9 bases matching TRBD1. V gave up 8 bases and J gave up 8 bases; unmatched junction bases: 12. CDR1 and CDR2 from the germline V gene are SQVTM and ANQGSEA. This CDR3 has 13 amino acids. CDR3 protein: CSIYSGTGFGYTF. The CDR3 nucleotides are TGCAGCATCTATTCCGGGACAGGGTTCGGCTACACCTTC. The full variable domain, with the rest looked up from reference TRBV29-1 and TRBJ1-2, is SAVISQKPSRDICQRGTSLTIQCQVDSQVTMMFWYRQQPGQSLTLIATANQGSEATYESGFVIDKFPISRPNLTFSTLTVSNMSPEDSSIYLCSIYSGTGFGYTFGSGTRLTVV.

This rearrangement joins TRBV5-8 to TRBJ1-2; D call uncertain. V shed 6 bases and J shed 8 bases, with 14 bases lying between them. The CDR3 extends over 12 amino acids. The germline V gene encodes CDR1 SGHTS and CDR2 YDEGEE. This CDR3 is CASTWGEVGYTF. The CDR3 nucleotides read TGTGCCAGCACCTGGGGAGAGGTCGGCTACACCTTC.

CDR3 bases: TGCGCCAGCAGCCCACCGAGCGGGGCGGGGACAGATACGCAGTATTTT. It is translated as CASSPPSGAGTDTQYF. The chain joins TRBV5-1 to TRBJ2-3; 7 bases line up with TRBD2. V lost 4 bases, J lost 3 bases, and 11 bases stayed unmatched. Germline V lookup: CDR1 SGHRS, CDR2 YFSETQ. The CDR3 consists of 16 residues.

The chain uses TRBV5-6 and TRBJ2-7; the D gene is possibly TRBD1 (5 bases). V lost 0 bases, J lost 3 bases, and 16 bases lay in between. CDR3 length equals 16 residues. CDR1 is SGHDT, CDR2 YYEEEE, per germline. The CDR3 is CASSLAGRTTLYEQYF. The DNA for the CDR3 is TGTGCCAGCAGCTTGGCCGGCAGGACAACCCTCTACGAGCAGTACTTC. Full variable domain (missing parts from reference TRBV5-6 and TRBJ2-7): DAGVTQSPTHLIKTRGQQVTLRCSPKSGHDTVSWYQQALGQGPQFIFQYYEEEERQRGNFPDRFSGHQFPNYSSELNVNALLLGDSALYLCASSLAGRTTLYEQYFGPGTRLTVT.

The V and J genes are TRBV28 and TRBJ1-5, with TRBD1 matching 8 bases. This CDR3 spans 15 amino acids. Germline lookup yields CDR1 MDHEN and CDR2 SYDVKM. Germline trimming cut 6 bases from V and 4 bases from J; bases unmatched to any gene: 8. The CDR3 nucleotides are TGTGCCAGCAGCTCAGGGGGCGGTCAGAATCAGCCCCAGCATTTT. Residues: CASSSGGGQNQPQHF.

In nucleotides, the CDR3 is TGTGCCAGCAGCTTGGGTGGGGGGGCCTTTGTTGAGCAGTTCTTC. It is translated as CASSLGGGAFVEQFF. This rearrangement joins TRBV5-6 to TRBJ2-1; tentatively, D is TRBD2 (7 bases). Germline V gene data show CDR1 as SGHDT and CDR2 as YYEEEE. The ends were cut back, 0 bases at V and 9 bases at J, with 16 bases in the middle. The length of the CDR3 is 15 residues.

V usage is TRBV7-2 and J usage is TRBJ2-1; possible D gene TRBD1, 6 bases. Germline V gene data show CDR1 as SGHTA and CDR2 as FQGNSA. This CDR3 is built from 15 residues. The V gene lost 2 bases and the J gene lost 7 bases, with 15 bases spanning the gap. The CDR3 DNA reads TGTGCCAGCAGCTTATGGGGGCTTGAAGGTAATGAGCAGTTCTTC. Its translation: CASSLWGLEGNEQFF. Full variable domain (outside the CDR3, taken from reference TRBV7-2 and TRBJ2-1): GAGVSQSPSNKVTEKGKDVELRCDPISGHTALYWYRQSLGQGLEFLIYFQGNSAPDKSGLPSDRFSAERTGGSVSTLTIQRTQQEDSAVYLCASSLWGLEGNEQFFGPGTRLTVL.

A remark on this clone: One end of the junction varies from germline; a read error may be responsible. The genes are TRBV2 and TRBJ2-3, with a possible D match to TRBD1 (5 bases). CDR3 length: 13 amino acids. Germline values: CDR1 SNHLY, CDR2 FYNNEI. Here the CDR3 DNA reads TGTGCCACTGCCCCTGAAGCCACAGGTACGCAGTATTTT. Its protein product is CATAPEATGTQYF.

The genes are TRBV5-5 and TRBJ1-1; D is perhaps TRBD1 (5 bases). CDR1 is SGHKS and CDR2 is YYEKEE in the germline V gene (reference sequence). Between the trimmed V and J ends, which lost 4 bases and 8 bases, there was a span of 12 bases. CDR3 size: 12 residues. The CDR3 loop is CASSLGTPEAFF. The DNA for the CDR3 is TGTGCCAGCAGCCTCGGGACTCCGGAAGCTTTCTTT. Using reference TRBV5-5 and TRBJ1-1 for the parts outside the CDR3, the full variable domain is DAGVTQSPTHLIKTRGQQVTLRCSPISGHKSVSWYQQVLGQGPQFIFQYYEKEERGRGNFPDRFSARQFPNYSSELNVNALLLGDSALYLCASSLGTPEAFFGQGTRLTVV.

The chain links TRBV11-2 to TRBJ1-2; the match to TRBD1 covers 7 bases. In germline, CDR1 is SGHAT, CDR2 FQNNGV. The CDR3 loop spans 14 amino acids. V lost 2 bases to trimming and J lost 3 bases; unmatched junction nucleotides: 3. CDR3 coding DNA: TGTGCCAGCAGCTTAAGGGGGCTGGACTATGGCTACACCTTC. It specifies CASSLRGLDYGYTF.

For the CDR3, the DNA is TGTGCCAGCAGCCAGGGGGCCGGCGGGCCCCAGCATTTT. This gives the protein CASSQGAGGPQHF. The chain carries TRBV7-2 and TRBJ1-5; the match to TRBD1 covers 8 bases. Looked up from germline, CDR1 is SGHTA and CDR2 is FQGNSA. This CDR3 is built from 13 residues. The junction had 6 bases not matched to a gene; V was cut back by 5 bases and J by 9 bases.

The chain combines TRBV30 with TRBJ1-3; perhaps TRBD1 as D (5 bases). In germline, CDR1 is GTSNPN, CDR2 SVGIG (reference sequence). V was clipped by 8 bases and J by 4 bases, with 21 bases between them. This CDR3 region has 15 residues. This CDR3 is CAGGNMGGRGNTIYF. In DNA, the CDR3 is TGTGCCGGGGGGAACATGGGGGGGAGGGGAAACACCATATATTTT.

The chain links TRBV7-2 to TRBJ1-2, with 7 bases matching TRBD1. J was trimmed by 3 bases and V by 1 base; bases with no gene match: 8. There are 16 residues in the CDR3. From germline, CDR1 is SGHTA and CDR2 FQGNSA. The CDR3: CASSLDLGQAHYGYTF. CDR3 bases: TGTGCCAGCAGCTTAGATTTAGGACAGGCGCACTATGGCTACACCTTC.